The entry below describes one T cell receptor (beta chain). This specimen comes from a study of blood T cell repertoires in COVID-19. Sequencing was performed with immunoSEQ multiplex PCR; in TCRdb, only in-frame clones are kept and a portion is missing. The top ten clones hold roughly 37% of a sample with 110,000 or so clones, approximately 81% of them seen once. Germline CDR1 is KGHSH and CDR2 is LQKENI. This CDR3 has 15 residues. V lost 2 bases, J lost 1 base, and 2 bases stayed unmatched. This sequence was found in a man at least 80 years old with acute or convalescent COVID-19. What was sequenced was peripheral blood. The chain is built from TRBV18 and TRBJ1-1, with 9 bases matching TRBD1. CDR3 in DNA: TGTGCCAGCTCACCAGGGACAGGGCAGAACACTGAAGCTTTCTTT. Amino acids: CASSPGTGQNTEAFF.